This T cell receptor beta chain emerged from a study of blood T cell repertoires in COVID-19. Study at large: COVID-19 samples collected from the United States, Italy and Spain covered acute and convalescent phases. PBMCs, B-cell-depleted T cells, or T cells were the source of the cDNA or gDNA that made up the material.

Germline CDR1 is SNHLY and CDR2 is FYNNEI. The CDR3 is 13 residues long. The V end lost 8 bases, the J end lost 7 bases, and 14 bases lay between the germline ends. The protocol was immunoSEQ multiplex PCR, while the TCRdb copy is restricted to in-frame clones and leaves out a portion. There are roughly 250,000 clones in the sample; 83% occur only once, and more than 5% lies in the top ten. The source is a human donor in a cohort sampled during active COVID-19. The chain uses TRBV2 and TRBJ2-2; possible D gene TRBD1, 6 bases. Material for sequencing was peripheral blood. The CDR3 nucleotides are TGTGCCAGCGGGCTCGAAGGGGGCGGGGAGCTGTTTTTT. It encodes CASGLEGGGELFF.